The following is a T cell receptor beta chain sequence with its context. Its antigen remains unknown. Assay used: immunoSEQ multiplex PCR; TCRdb lists only in-frame clones, some missing. There are over 55,000 clones in the sample; 80% to 90% occur only once, and about 6.3% lies in the top ten. This sample was included in a study of T cell responses to AZD1222 COVID-19 vaccine. CDR1 is KGHSH, CDR2 LQKENI, per germline. The V and J ends lost 3 bases and 11 bases respectively, with 10 bases between them. The CDR3 contains 12 residues. Whole-study findings and limits: Seropositive status at baseline applied to only a handful of AZD1222 recipients. Vaccine-related CD4 TCRs covered spike, predominating at 160-218 and 743-854. Reportedly, nearly half the spike-specific TCRs target unmutated variant regions. Clonal diversity may have been underestimated, and the donors were mostly white British, with more females than males.

This receptor was identified in an adult who received the AZD1222 COVID-19 vaccine. The starting material was peripheral blood, obtained 28 days after the second AZD1222 dose. The chain joins TRBV18 to TRBJ1-4; D remains unclear. CDR3 region: CASSPGRTKLFF. The CDR3 DNA follows: TGTGCCAGCTCACCCGGGCGGACGAAACTGTTTTTT.